The 32 T cell receptor beta chains reported below all come from one sample, sequenced in a study of T cell changes during pregnancy in multiple sclerosis. The repertoire was sequenced with immunoSEQ multiplex PCR; TCRdb's copy has only in-frame clones and lacks some. The repertoire holds about 20,000 clones, less than 90% seen once, with about 7.7% in the top ten. This sample comprised CD8+ T cells from peripheral blood mononuclear cells, obtained in the third trimester of pregnancy. These receptors were taken from a female donor in good health, enrolled as a control in a pregnancy study.

The gene calls are TRBV20-1 and TRBJ2-1; D perhaps matches TRBD1 (5 bases). The CDR3 has 11 residues. The V and J ends lost 5 bases and 15 bases respectively, with 17 bases between them. In germline, CDR1 is DFQATT, CDR2 SNEGSKA (reference sequence). The CDR3 here is CSARQGVVAFF. CDR3 DNA: TGCAGTGCTCGACAAGGGGTGGTCGCGTTCTTC.

The J gene is TRBJ2-1, the V gene TRBV4-3; D not certain. The CDR3 is 17 residues long. Germline assignment: CDR1 LGHNA and CDR2 YSLEER. Trimming pared 1 base from V and 2 bases from J, leaving 15 bases between. CDR3 protein: CASSQVEVVSTYNEQFF. The CDR3 nucleotides read TGCGCCAGCAGCCAAGTTGAAGTGGTTTCTACCTACAATGAGCAGTTCTTC.

The rearrangement joins TRBV4-3 to TRBJ2-1; 11 positions match TRBD2. CDR3 length: 18 amino acids. The germline V gene encodes CDR1 LGHNA and CDR2 YSLEER. The junction had 13 bases not matched to a gene; V was cut back by 1 base and J by 8 bases. The CDR3 coding sequence is TGCGCCAGCAGCCAAGTCGTTTGGGGCACTAGCGGGAGCGATGAGCAGTTCTTC. Protein: CASSQVVWGTSGSDEQFF.

This clone appeared a single time. J is TRBJ2-1 and V is TRBV27; 7 nucleotides align to TRBD2. Trimming cost V 7 bases and J 7 bases; bases outside gene matches: 16. The CDR3 is made up of 16 amino acids. CDR1 is MNHEY, CDR2 SMNVEV, per germline (reference sequence). The CDR3 loop reads CASTYLLASGKNEQFF. Here the CDR3 DNA reads TGTGCCAGCACCTATCTTCTGGCGAGCGGGAAAAATGAGCAGTTCTTC.

The gene calls are TRBV2 and TRBJ2-1; D gene ambiguous. V lost 0 bases to trimming and J lost 8 bases, with 8 bases between them. CDR3 size: 13 residues. CDR1 is SNHLY, CDR2 FYNNEI, per germline. The CDR3 is CASSEALRYEQFF. The CDR3 DNA reads TGTGCCAGCAGTGAAGCGCTTCGGTATGAGCAGTTCTTC.

The gene calls are TRBV10-1 and TRBJ2-5; 14 bases match TRBD2. Unmatched junction bases numbered 6, after V lost 6 bases and J lost 3 bases. The CDR3 length is 16 residues. The germline V gene encodes CDR1 WNHNN and CDR2 SYGVQD (reference sequence). CDR3 sequence reads: CASRDPGLAGEETQYF. In DNA form, the CDR3 reads TGCGCCAGCAGGGATCCGGGACTAGCGGGAGAAGAGACCCAGTACTTC.

In DNA, the CDR3 is TGTGCCAGCAGTTACTCCCGGAGGGATGGCTACACCTTC. Translation: CASSYSRRDGYTF. The chain carries TRBV6-5 and TRBJ1-2; D is uncertain. Germline V lookup: CDR1 MNHEY, CDR2 SVGAGI. The V gene lost 0 bases and the J gene lost 6 bases, with 8 bases spanning the gap. This CDR3 has 13 amino acids.

J is TRBJ2-7 and V is TRBV19; 10 bases line up with TRBD1. CDR1 and CDR2 from the germline V gene are LNHDA and SQIVND (reference sequence). The CDR3 totals 12 residues. J gave up 3 bases and V 10 bases, and 3 bases lay outside the gene matches. CDR3 loop: CATGTGDYEQYF. The CDR3 coding sequence is TGTGCCACCGGGACAGGGGACTACGAGCAGTACTTC.

This clone was detected only once. The chain employs TRBV7-9 and TRBJ2-7; 9 bases fit TRBD2. The V and J ends lost 4 bases and 5 bases, in that order; junction bases with no gene match: 15. The germline gives CDR1 SEHNR, CDR2 FQNEAQ (reference sequence). This CDR3 has 17 residues. CDR3 in amino acids: CASSSLRGGSGRDEQYF. The CDR3 nucleotides are TGTGCCAGCAGCTCTCTCAGAGGGGGTAGCGGGAGAGACGAGCAGTACTTC.

This rearrangement joins TRBV7-2 to TRBJ1-2; no clear D gene. The germline CDR1 and CDR2 sequences are SGHTA and FQGNSA. This CDR3 comprises 17 residues. The V and J ends lost 0 bases and 5 bases respectively, with 19 bases between them. CDR3 in amino acids: CASSLAFQDLYPYGYTF. CDR3 coding DNA: TGTGCCAGCAGCTTAGCGTTCCAGGACTTGTACCCTTATGGCTACACCTTC.

This chain links TRBV5-1 with TRBJ1-2; D unresolved. V gave up 0 bases and J gave up 3 bases, with 6 bases separating them. There are 13 residues in the CDR3. Germline CDR1 is SGHRS and CDR2 is YFSETQ. CDR3 coding DNA: TGCGCCAGCAGCTTGGTGGCACACTATGGCTACACCTTC. Residues: CASSLVAHYGYTF.

The genes are TRBV10-3 and TRBJ1-2; D not certain. Trimming pared 3 bases from V and 3 bases from J, leaving 8 bases between. There are 13 residues in the CDR3. Germline values: CDR1 ENHRY, CDR2 SYGVKD. The CDR3 loop is CAISDMGDYGYTF. The DNA for the CDR3 is TGTGCCATCAGTGATATGGGCGACTATGGCTACACCTTC.

This rearrangement joins TRBV11-2 to TRBJ2-2, with 7 nucleotides matching TRBD1. Trimming took 2 bases from V and 3 from J; bases not matched to a gene: 9. This CDR3 has 17 residues. CDR1 is SGHAT, CDR2 FQNNGV, per germline. Here the CDR3 DNA reads TGTGCCAGCAGCTTAAGGTTTAGGGACAGTTACACCGGGGAGCTGTTTTTT. This codes for CASSLRFRDSYTGELFF.

CDR3 protein: CASSLTVAYEQFF. CDR3 in DNA: TGTGCCAGCAGCTTAACGGTAGCATATGAGCAGTTCTTC. V usage is TRBV11-3 and J usage is TRBJ2-1; D not resolved. Trimming pared 2 bases from V and 8 bases from J, leaving 10 bases between. CDR3 size: 13 residues. Per germline, CDR1 SGHNT and CDR2 YENEEA.

About this clone: This sequence is one base from a far larger clone and is likely a read error. The chain links TRBV4-1 to TRBJ2-7; D is possibly TRBD1 (5 bases). This CDR3 comprises 13 residues. The germline V gene encodes CDR1 MGHRA and CDR2 YSYEKL. CDR3 residues: CASNQDPGWEQYF. In DNA, the CDR3 is TGCGCCAGCAACCAAGATCCAGGGTGGGAGCAGTACTTC.

The chain recombines TRBV28 with TRBJ2-7; TRBD2 is a possible D gene (5 bases). The CDR3 sequence is 14 residues long. Trimming removed 5 bases from V and 7 bases from J, with 18 bases in between. CDR1 and CDR2 (germline): MDHEN, SYDVKM. The DNA of the CDR3 is TGTGCCAGCAGTCCGGGGAACTACTTGGAGGAGCAGTACTTC. Its translation: CASSPGNYLEEQYF.

The V and J genes are TRBV2 and TRBJ1-4; 10 bases align to TRBD1. The CDR3 consists of 15 residues. Per germline, CDR1 SNHLY and CDR2 FYNNEI. V trimming: 6 bases; J trimming: 6 bases; junction bases outside the gene matches: 7. The CDR3 loop reads CASRLGQGGYEKLFF. As DNA, the CDR3 is TGTGCCAGCAGGCTCGGACAGGGGGGTTATGAAAAACTGTTTTTT.

V and J are TRBV6-1 and TRBJ2-3, with 7 bases aligning to TRBD1. With 10 bases clipped from V and 6 bases from J, the junction kept 10 bases outside the gene matches. This CDR3 is built from 13 residues. The germline V gene encodes CDR1 MNHNS and CDR2 SASEGT. CDR3 loop: CAIDREGVDTQYF. The CDR3 bases are TGTGCCATAGACAGGGAAGGAGTCGATACGCAGTATTTT.

V gene TRBV30 combines with J gene TRBJ1-1, with D maybe TRBD1 (5 bases). CDR1 is GTSNPN, CDR2 SVGIG, per germline (reference sequence). The CDR3 spans 11 residues. V was cut by 3 bases and J by 11 bases, with 13 bases left in between. The CDR3: CAWRGDTAAFF. The CDR3 DNA reads as TGTGCCTGGAGAGGGGATACCGCCGCTTTCTTT.

The V gene is TRBV23-1, the J gene TRBJ1-2; 10 nucleotides align to TRBD1. TRBV23-1 is classed as an ORF, of uncertain function. The CDR3 spans 14 residues. V lost 7 bases, J lost 5 bases, and 7 bases stayed unmatched. CDR3 coding DNA: TGCGCCAGCACCCTCGGGACAGGGGCGTATGGCTACACCTTC. Amino acids: CASTLGTGAYGYTF.

V is TRBV28 and J is TRBJ2-1, with D possibly TRBD2 on 5 matching bases. CDR1 MDHEN and CDR2 SYDVKM come from the germline V gene. V was cut by 6 bases and J by 10 bases, with 16 bases left in between. The CDR3 covers 13 residues. CDR3 sequence reads: CASRLGLGREQFF. The CDR3 region has the DNA TGTGCCAGCAGATTGGGTTTAGGGAGAGAGCAGTTCTTC.

Only a few counts were recorded for this clone. The chain combines TRBV13 with TRBJ1-1; D gene unclear. CDR1 and CDR2 (germline): PRHDT, FYEKMQ (reference sequence). The CDR3 is 15 residues long. The germline V and J ends were trimmed by 4 bases and 3 bases, with 15 bases remaining between them. This CDR3 is CASSSPGGSDTEAFF. The DNA for the CDR3 is TGTGCCAGCAGCTCCCCAGGCGGGTCGGACACTGAAGCTTTCTTT.

This clone occurred once. V usage is TRBV19 and J usage is TRBJ2-3; TRBD1 matches 9 bases. CDR1 is LNHDA, CDR2 SQIVND, per germline (reference sequence). CDR3 size: 14 residues. Germline trimming cut 7 bases from V and 2 bases from J; bases unmatched to any gene: 4. In DNA, the CDR3 is TGTGCCAGTACCGGGGACAGGGTCACAGATACGCAGTATTTT. Amino acids: CASTGDRVTDTQYF.

V gene TRBV7-3 combines with J gene TRBJ2-3, with TRBD2 matching over 7 bases. The CDR3 runs to 18 residues. Trimming removed 1 base from V and 0 bases from J; junction bases left unmatched: 10. Per germline, CDR1 SGHTA and CDR2 FQGTGA. DNA for the CDR3: TGTGCCAGCAGCTTAAACTCCTGGGGTAGCGGGAGCACAGATACGCAGTATTTT. Residues: CASSLNSWGSGSTDTQYF.

The CDR3 here is CASSIATGLTEAFF. Written as DNA, the CDR3 is TGTGCCAGTAGTATAGCGACAGGGCTCACTGAAGCTTTCTTT. The rearrangement joins TRBV19 to TRBJ1-1, with 7 positions matching TRBD1. There are 14 residues in the CDR3. CDR1 is LNHDA, CDR2 SQIVND, per germline (reference sequence). V dropped 1 base and J dropped 4; count of bases not matched to a gene: 3.

The table lists this clone with a count of one. V and J are TRBV4-3 and TRBJ2-7; 11 bases fit TRBD2. This CDR3 is built from 21 residues. After removal of 2 bases from V and 3 bases from J, the junction contained 21 bases not matched to a gene. Germline CDR1 and CDR2: LGHNA and YSLEER. CDR3 residues: CASSQHLPEETSGMLIYEQYF. The CDR3 nucleotides read TGCGCCAGCAGCCAACATCTTCCGGAAGAGACTAGCGGGATGTTAATCTACGAGCAGTACTTC.

The chain employs TRBV30 and TRBJ2-5, with 9 bases aligning to TRBD1. The DNA end is more similar to TRBJ2-7, so the J call may be wrong. CDR3 size: 14 residues. Germline CDR1 GTSNPN, CDR2 SVGIG (reference sequence). The CDR3 coding sequence is TGTGCCTGGAGAAACAGGGGGCCGTCCTACGAGCAGTACTTC. Translation gives CAWRNRGPSYEQYF.

V and J are TRBV11-2 and TRBJ2-7; weak D call: TRBD1 (5 bases). The CDR3 is made up of 12 amino acids. The germline V and J ends were trimmed by 5 bases and 3 bases, with 8 bases remaining between them. In germline, CDR1 is SGHAT, CDR2 FQNNGV. CDR3 in DNA: TGTGCCAGCAGCCAAGACAGCTACGAGCAGTACTTC. Translated: CASSQDSYEQYF.

The rearrangement joins TRBV9 to TRBJ1-2; D not certain. Trimming removed 2 bases from V and 8 bases from J, with 13 bases in between. The CDR3 has 13 amino acids. CDR1 SGDLS and CDR2 YYNGEE come from the germline V gene. CDR3 amino acids: CASSVRTGGGYTF. The CDR3 DNA sequence: TGTGCCAGCAGCGTTCGGACGGGCGGGGGCTACACCTTC.

The J gene is TRBJ1-1, the V gene TRBV5-8, with 11 bases aligning to TRBD1. Germline V gene lookup returns CDR1 SGHTS and CDR2 YDEGEE. The CDR3 has 15 amino acids. V lost 4 bases, J lost 7 bases, and 9 bases stayed unmatched. The CDR3 DNA sequence: TGTGCCAGCAGCGCCGGGACAGGGGGTTCGATTGAAGCTTTCTTT. Its translation: CASSAGTGGSIEAFF.

This sequence joins TRBV7-6 and TRBJ2-7; D is perhaps TRBD2 (5 bases). Germline V CDR1 and CDR2: SGHVS, FNYEAQ. Trimming shortened V by 4 bases and J by 0 bases, and 13 bases separated the two germline ends. The CDR3 has 15 residues. CDR3 in DNA: TGTGCCAGCAGCTCTCGGCACGGGGTCTCCTACGAGCAGTACTTC. This encodes CASSSRHGVSYEQYF.

Ten or more counts support this clone. This chain's CDR3 is CASSQEGGSGANVLTF. The DNA for the CDR3 is TGCGCCAGCAGCCAAGAGGGGGGCTCTGGGGCCAACGTCCTGACTTTC. The chain combines TRBV4-3 with TRBJ2-6; D is perhaps TRBD2 (6 bases). Germline V gene data show CDR1 as LGHNA and CDR2 as YSLEER. The CDR3 is 16 residues long. V dropped 0 bases and J dropped 0 bases, with 6 bases sitting between them.